Below are 16 T cell receptor beta chains sequenced from a single sample in a study of OX40 agonist ivuxolimab in advanced cancers. Assay used: immunoSEQ multiplex PCR; TCRdb lists only in-frame clones, some missing. The table lists about 67,000 clones, more than 75% of them singletons. The sample here was CD4+ or CD8+ T cells sorted from blood, taken in a trial of the OX40 agonist ivuxolimab. These receptors came from an adult with an advanced solid tumor such as melanoma, head and neck, liver or kidney cancer.

The chain uses TRBV6-5 and TRBJ1-3, with D tentatively TRBD1 (5 bases). Germline V CDR1 and CDR2: MNHEY, SVGAGI. With 6 bases removed from V and 0 bases from J, the gap between germline ends came to 12 bases. There are 15 residues in the CDR3. The CDR3 sequence is CASRAYGGSGNTIYF. CDR3 nucleotides: TGTGCCAGCAGGGCTTACGGGGGCTCTGGAAACACCATATATTTT.

The chain joins TRBV15 to TRBJ2-7; possibly TRBD1 for D (6 bases). This CDR3 contains 16 residues. Trimming pared 0 bases from V and 7 bases from J, leaving 19 bases between. The V gene's germline CDR1 is LNHNV and CDR2 YYDKDF (reference sequence). The CDR3: CATSRDQTQGRWEQYF. The CDR3 bases are TGTGCCACCAGCAGAGACCAGACACAGGGCCGCTGGGAGCAGTACTTC.

This clone was detected once. This chain joins TRBV11-2 and TRBJ2-5; D perhaps matches TRBD2 (6 bases). The DNA end lines up better with TRBJ2-7; the J call may be wrong. The CDR3 extends over 13 amino acids. Germline CDR1 and CDR2: SGHAT and FQNNGV. The CDR3 is CASSFLGSYEQYF. In DNA, the CDR3 is TGTGCCAGCAGCTTCCTCGGGAGCTACGAGCAGTACTTC.

In its sample, this clone was seen once. V gene TRBV5-4 combines with J gene TRBJ2-1, with 8 bases fitting TRBD1. CDR3 length: 13 amino acids. The germline gives CDR1 SGHNT, CDR2 YYREEE (reference sequence). The V and J ends lost 3 bases and 9 bases, in that order; junction bases with no gene match: 5. As DNA, the CDR3 is TGTGCCAGCAGCTCGAATACAGGGGGTGAGCAGTTCTTC. This encodes CASSSNTGGEQFF.

J is TRBJ1-6 and V is TRBV30; 9 nucleotides agree with TRBD1. CDR1 and CDR2 from the germline V gene are GTSNPN and SVGIG (reference sequence). The V gene end was trimmed by 0 bases and the J gene end by 10 bases; junction bases not matched to a gene: 7. The CDR3 runs 15 residues. CDR3 amino acids: CAWSVLGDRESPLHF. CDR3 coding DNA: TGTGCCTGGAGTGTCCTCGGGGACAGGGAATCACCCCTCCACTTT.

The chain links TRBV6-5 to TRBJ1-4; TRBD1 matches 7 bases. The ends lost 10 bases at V and 7 bases at J; junction bases unmatched: 6. The germline CDR1 and CDR2 sequences are MNHEY and SVGAGI. The length of the CDR3 is 12 residues. In DNA form, the CDR3 reads TGTGCCACGCGGGACAGCGGTGAAAAACTGTTTTTT. Protein: CATRDSGEKLFF.

This clone has a single count. Additional DNA sequences in this sample encode the identical CDR3. J is TRBJ2-6 and V is TRBV28; D remains ambiguous. The V gene's germline CDR1 is MDHEN and CDR2 SYDVKM. The V end was cut by 6 bases, the J end by 0 bases, with 9 bases between. This CDR3 region has 15 residues. CDR3 in amino acids: CASSQDSSGANVLTF. The DNA of the CDR3 is TGTGCCAGCAGCCAGGATAGCTCTGGGGCCAACGTCCTGACTTTC. Together with reference TRBV28 and TRBJ2-6, the CDR3 gives the full variable domain: DVKVTQSSRYLVKRTGEKVFLECVQDMDHENMFWYRQDPGLGLRLIYFSYDVKMKEKGDIPEGYSVSREKKERFSLILESASTNQTSMYLCASSQDSSGANVLTFGAGSRLTVL.

The chain combines TRBV5-1 with TRBJ2-7; TRBD1 is a possible D gene (7 bases). The V end lost 4 bases, the J end lost 5 bases, and 19 bases lay between the germline ends. The CDR3 is 15 residues long. Germline CDR1 and CDR2: SGHRS and YFSETQ. CDR3 sequence: CASSRGRDSPDEQYF. The CDR3 nucleotides are TGCGCCAGCAGCCGGGGGCGGGACAGTCCGGACGAGCAGTACTTC.

The chain employs TRBV5-1 and TRBJ1-3; D not certain. V was trimmed by 0 bases and J by 0 bases, leaving 7 bases between them. The CDR3 extends over 15 amino acids. The germline V gene has CDR1 SGHRS and CDR2 YFSETQ. CDR3 in amino acids: CASSLAASSGNTIYF. CDR3 coding DNA: TGCGCCAGCAGCTTGGCGGCATCCTCTGGAAACACCATATATTTT. Full variable domain (remainder filled in from reference TRBV5-1 and TRBJ1-3): KAGVTQTPRYLIKTRGQQVTLSCSPISGHRSVSWYQQTPGQGLQFLFEYFSETQRNKGNFPGRFSGRQFSNSRSEMNVSTLELGDSALYLCASSLAASSGNTIYFGEGSWLTVV.

The gene calls are TRBV28 and TRBJ1-5, with D maybe TRBD1 (5 bases). This CDR3 is 13 amino acids long. CDR1 and CDR2 from the germline V gene are MDHEN and SYDVKM. The V and J ends lost 7 bases and 9 bases respectively, with 16 bases between them. The CDR3 is CASIGTDYRPQHF. CDR3 DNA: TGTGCCAGCATAGGGACGGACTATCGGCCCCAGCATTTT.

The chain is built from TRBV2 and TRBJ2-5; a possible D gene is TRBD2 (6 bases). There are 14 residues in the CDR3. The V end was cut by 4 bases, the J end by 2 bases, with 11 bases between. Germline V CDR1 and CDR2: SNHLY, FYNNEI. The CDR3, as DNA: TGTGCCAGCAGTGCACCGGGGGTACAAGAGACCCAGTACTTC. Protein sequence: CASSAPGVQETQYF.

The gene calls are TRBV6-4 and TRBJ1-5; tentative D call: TRBD1 (5 bases). The CDR3 extends over 16 amino acids. V lost 6 bases and J lost 4, with 19 bases in between. Germline CDR1 MRHNA, CDR2 SNTAGT. Written as DNA, the CDR3 is TGTGCCAGCAGACGGGGCACTACCTGGGCAAATCAGCCCCAGCATTTT. Its protein is CASRRGTTWANQPQHF.

The chain employs TRBV7-2 and TRBJ2-3; D is undetermined. The CDR3 has 14 amino acids. V was trimmed by 5 bases and J by 2 bases, leaving 11 bases between them. Per the germline V gene, CDR1 is SGHTA and CDR2 is FQGNSA. The CDR3 sequence is CASSPLQNTDTQYF. The DNA of the CDR3 is TGTGCCAGCAGCCCCCTCCAGAACACAGATACGCAGTATTTT.

The rearrangement links TRBV5-4 to TRBJ1-2; D unresolved. This CDR3 has 13 residues. Trimming shortened V by 4 bases and J by 4 bases, and 11 bases separated the two germline ends. The germline V gene has CDR1 SGHNT and CDR2 YYREEE (reference sequence). CDR3 in DNA: TGTGCCAGCAGCAACGACGGAAGCTATGGCTACACCTTC. This gives the protein CASSNDGSYGYTF.

The CDR3 region is CASSPGARETQYF. CDR3 bases: TGCGCCAGCAGCCCAGGGGCGCGAGAGACCCAGTACTTC. J is TRBJ2-5 and V is TRBV5-1; D is perhaps TRBD1 (6 bases). Germline CDR1 reads SGHRS; CDR2 reads YFSETQ. The CDR3 totals 13 residues. Trimming took off 4 bases at V and 4 bases at J, with 11 bases between the two ends.

The V call is TRBV4-2, the J call TRBJ2-5; 10 bases match TRBD2. The V and J ends lost 1 base and 1 base, in that order; junction bases with no gene match: 9. The CDR3 runs to 18 residues. Looked up from germline, CDR1 is LGHNA and CDR2 is YNFKEQ. CDR3 DNA: TGTGCCAGCAGCCAAGGGTTCGCTAGCGGGGGCCCCCAAGAGACCCAGTACTTC. Residues: CASSQGFASGGPQETQYF.